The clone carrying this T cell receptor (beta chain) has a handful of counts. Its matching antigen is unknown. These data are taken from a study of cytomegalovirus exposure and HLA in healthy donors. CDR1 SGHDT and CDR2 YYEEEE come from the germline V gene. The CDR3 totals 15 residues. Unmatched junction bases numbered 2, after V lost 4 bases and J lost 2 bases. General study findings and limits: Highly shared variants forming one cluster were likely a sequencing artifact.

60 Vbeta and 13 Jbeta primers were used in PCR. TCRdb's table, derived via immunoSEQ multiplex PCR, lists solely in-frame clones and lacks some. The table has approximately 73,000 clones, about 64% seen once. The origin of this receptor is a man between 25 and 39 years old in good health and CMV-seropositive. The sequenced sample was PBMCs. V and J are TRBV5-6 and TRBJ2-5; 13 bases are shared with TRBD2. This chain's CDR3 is CASSPGLAGQETQYF. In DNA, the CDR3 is TGTGCCAGCAGCCCGGGACTAGCGGGGCAAGAGACCCAGTACTTC.